One and the same sample provided the 26 T cell receptor beta chains below, sequenced in a study of blood T cell repertoires in COVID-19. Generated by immunoSEQ multiplex PCR, the TCRdb table keeps only in-frame clones and is missing some. The table lists about 160,000 clones, 80% to 95% of them singletons. The sequenced sample was peripheral blood. The origin of the receptors is a man younger than 40 with COVID-19, enrolled during active disease.

This clone was detected once. V gene TRBV19 combines with J gene TRBJ1-2, with 7 nucleotides matching TRBD1. V lost 4 bases, J lost 6 bases, and 5 bases stayed unmatched. Per germline, CDR1 LNHDA and CDR2 SQIVND (reference sequence). There are 13 residues in the CDR3. CDR3 residues: CASSTRQGDGYTF. CDR3 sequence (DNA): TGTGCCAGTAGTACCCGACAGGGAGATGGCTACACCTTC.

The gene calls are TRBV4-2 and TRBJ2-7, with TRBD2 identical over 9 bases. CDR3 length: 17 residues. The V gene end was trimmed by 4 bases and the J gene end by 3 bases; junction bases not matched to a gene: 13. Germline lookup yields CDR1 LGHNA and CDR2 YNFKEQ. The CDR3 loop reads CASSRAGGAGADYEQYF. The CDR3 coding sequence is TGTGCCAGCAGCCGAGCGGGGGGAGCGGGAGCGGACTACGAGCAGTACTTC.

The V gene is TRBV24-1, the J gene TRBJ1-5, with D tentatively TRBD1 (5 bases). Germline CDR1 and CDR2: KGHDR and SFDVKD. The V end was cut by 3 bases, the J end by 2 bases, with 13 bases between. The CDR3 is made up of 16 amino acids. CDR3 sequence: CATSDPQGGGNQPQHF. DNA for the CDR3: TGTGCCACCAGTGATCCCCAGGGTGGGGGCAATCAGCCCCAGCATTTT.

DNA of the CDR3: TGTGCCAGTAGTACAGGGGGTTTTACAGATACGCAGTATTTT. Protein sequence: CASSTGGFTDTQYF. The chain carries TRBV19 and TRBJ2-3; 7 bases match TRBD1. The J segment lost 3 bases and the V segment lost 4 bases, leaving 4 bases of the junction unmatched. CDR1 LNHDA and CDR2 SQIVND come from the germline V gene (reference sequence). The CDR3 is 14 residues long.

The rearrangement links TRBV11-2 to TRBJ2-7; D call uncertain. V lost 5 bases and J lost 0, with 17 bases in between. CDR3 length equals 16 residues. CDR1 is SGHAT and CDR2 is FQNNGV in the germline V gene. The CDR3 sequence is CASSPFGVAVSYEQYF. The CDR3 nucleotides read TGTGCCAGCAGCCCCTTCGGAGTAGCCGTCTCCTACGAGCAGTACTTC.

This clone was found once. The same CDR3 is also encoded by other DNA sequences in this sample. This chain links TRBV5-1 with TRBJ2-1; the match to TRBD2 covers 7 bases. V was clipped by 4 bases and J by 8 bases; unmatched bases: 12. This CDR3 spans 15 amino acids. Germline V gene lookup returns CDR1 SGHRS and CDR2 YFSETQ. The CDR3 here is CASSPIDTGGDEQFF. CDR3 DNA: TGCGCCAGCAGCCCAATAGACACGGGGGGAGATGAGCAGTTCTTC.

The CDR3 nucleotides are TGTGCCAGCAGTTTGGAGCGGTTTCAAGAGACCCAGTACTTC. It translates to CASSLERFQETQYF. The chain carries TRBV7-9 and TRBJ2-5, with D possibly matching TRBD2 (5 bases). Trimming stripped 6 bases from V and 2 bases from J, with 13 bases between. The CDR3 sequence is 14 residues long. Germline CDR1 reads SEHNR; CDR2 reads FQNEAQ (reference sequence).

This CDR3 reads CASSPGQSSYNSPLHF. The CDR3 DNA sequence: TGTGCCAGCAGTCCGGGACAGAGCTCCTATAATTCACCCCTCCACTTT. The chain combines TRBV27 with TRBJ1-6; 7 bases match TRBD1. The CDR3 is 16 amino acids. The V gene's germline CDR1 is MNHEY and CDR2 SMNVEV (reference sequence). The V segment lost 5 bases and the J segment 0 bases; nucleotides outside the gene matches: 4.

The J gene is TRBJ1-2, the V gene TRBV5-1; D ambiguous. V was pared by 4 bases and J by 8 bases, with 18 bases between. Germline V gene data show CDR1 as SGHRS and CDR2 as YFSETQ. The CDR3 extends over 14 amino acids. Written as DNA, the CDR3 is TGCGCCAGCAGCCCGACGGGGAATATAATGGGCTACACCTTC. Its protein product is CASSPTGNIMGYTF. The full variable domain, completed using reference TRBV5-1 and TRBJ1-2, is KAGVTQTPRYLIKTRGQQVTLSCSPISGHRSVSWYQQTPGQGLQFLFEYFSETQRNKGNFPGRFSGRQFSNSRSEMNVSTLELGDSALYLCASSPTGNIMGYTFGSGTRLTVV.

The CDR3 DNA sequence: TGTGCCACCAGTAAAGGGGGCACAGATACGCAGTATTTT. Encoded protein: CATSKGGTDTQYF. The chain couples TRBV24-1 to TRBJ2-3, with D possibly matching TRBD1 (5 bases). Germline V lookup: CDR1 KGHDR, CDR2 SFDVKD. This CDR3 is 13 amino acids long. Trimming pared 6 bases from V and 1 base from J, leaving 7 bases between.

The gene calls are TRBV24-1 and TRBJ2-3; perhaps TRBD2 as D (5 bases). The V end was cut by 1 base, the J end by 4 bases, with 14 bases between. The CDR3 is 16 amino acids. Germline assignment: CDR1 KGHDR and CDR2 SFDVKD. Written as DNA, the CDR3 is TGTGCCACCAGTGATTTTGGAACGGGATCCCCAGATACGCAGTATTTT. Protein sequence: CATSDFGTGSPDTQYF.

V gene TRBV5-6 combines with J gene TRBJ2-7; 9 nucleotides agree with TRBD1. There are 15 residues in the CDR3. V lost 2 bases to trimming and J lost 2 bases; unmatched junction nucleotides: 5. The V gene's germline CDR1 is SGHDT and CDR2 YYEEEE. CDR3 amino acids: CASSFSGTGPYEQYF. The CDR3 bases are TGTGCCAGCAGCTTTTCCGGGACAGGGCCCTACGAGCAGTACTTC.

V is TRBV27 and J is TRBJ1-5; TRBD1 agrees at 10 bases. This CDR3 spans 15 amino acids. The germline V gene encodes CDR1 MNHEY and CDR2 SMNVEV (reference sequence). V shed 3 bases, J shed 4 bases, and the junction held 3 bases outside the gene matches. CDR3 region: CASSFRDRGNQPQHF. The CDR3 nucleotides read TGTGCCAGCAGTTTCCGGGACAGGGGTAATCAGCCCCAGCATTTT.

The V gene is TRBV6-1, the J gene TRBJ1-4, with D unresolved. This CDR3 contains 16 residues. Trimming left V 2 bases short and J 5 bases short, with 15 bases between. Germline assignment: CDR1 MNHNS and CDR2 SASEGT. The DNA for the CDR3 is TGTGCCAGCAGTGAAAATTTTGGGCCGGGAAATGAAAAACTGTTTTTT. Its protein product is CASSENFGPGNEKLFF.

The rearrangement links TRBV18 to TRBJ2-2; D is unclear. The germline gives CDR1 KGHSH, CDR2 LQKENI. The CDR3 covers 16 residues. Between the trimmed V and J ends, which lost 5 bases and 1 base, there was a span of 14 bases. The CDR3 sequence is CASSLLQAWNTGELFF. The DNA for the CDR3 is TGTGCCAGCTCATTACTTCAGGCGTGGAACACCGGGGAGCTGTTTTTT.

The V and J genes are TRBV30 and TRBJ1-5; D gene uncertain. Germline values: CDR1 GTSNPN, CDR2 SVGIG (reference sequence). This CDR3 has 13 residues. Deletions cut 4 bases from V and 2 bases from J, with 9 bases between. CDR3 nucleotide sequence: TGTGCCTGGAATTCGAGGGGCAATCAGCCCCAGCATTTT. Protein: CAWNSRGNQPQHF.

The rearrangement links TRBV2 to TRBJ1-3; the D gene is possibly TRBD1 (5 bases). V was pared by 2 bases and J by 0 bases, with 8 bases between. CDR1 and CDR2 from the germline V gene are SNHLY and FYNNEI. This CDR3 has 15 residues. CDR3 sequence (DNA): TGTGCCAGCAGTGAAAGGGGACTCTCTGGAAACACCATATATTTT. This sequence encodes CASSERGLSGNTIYF. The full variable domain, completed using reference TRBV2 and TRBJ1-3, is EPEVTQTPSHQVTQMGQEVILRCVPISNHLYFYWYRQILGQKVEFLVSFYNNEISEKSEIFDDQFSVERPDGSNFTLKIRSTKLEDSAMYFCASSERGLSGNTIYFGEGSWLTVV.

This chain links TRBV27 with TRBJ2-1, with 9 bases lining up with TRBD2. Germline V lookup: CDR1 MNHEY, CDR2 SMNVEV (reference sequence). V trimming: 6 bases; J trimming: 4 bases; junction bases outside the gene matches: 7. The CDR3 runs to 15 residues. The CDR3 loop reads CASSLSGSIYNEQFF. CDR3 in DNA: TGTGCCAGCAGCCTTAGCGGGAGTATTTACAATGAGCAGTTCTTC.

The chain has TRBV5-1 and TRBJ2-1; possibly TRBD1 for D (6 bases). The CDR3 is 14 residues long. V was clipped by 1 base and J by 10 bases, with 15 bases between them. Germline loops: CDR1 SGHRS, CDR2 YFSETQ. CDR3 region: CASSLLSGTTEQFF. The CDR3 DNA follows: TGCGCCAGCAGCTTGCTCTCCGGGACAACCGAGCAGTTCTTC.

The V call is TRBV5-1, the J call TRBJ2-1; TRBD1 matches at 7 bases. Looked up from germline, CDR1 is SGHRS and CDR2 is YFSETQ. V lost 5 bases, J lost 9 bases, and 5 bases stayed unmatched. The CDR3 has 12 amino acids. In DNA, the CDR3 is TGCGCCAGCAGGGAAGGGACAGCTGAGCAGTTCTTC. Its protein product is CASREGTAEQFF.

This chain links TRBV4-2 with TRBJ2-1, with TRBD2 as a possible D gene (7 bases). V was pared by 4 bases and J by 11 bases, with 30 bases between. Looked up from germline, CDR1 is LGHNA and CDR2 is YNFKEQ. This CDR3 contains 18 residues. CDR3 loop: CASSPRLSSGGAEYKQFF. The CDR3 DNA reads TGTGCCAGCAGCCCAAGGTTGAGTTCGGGGGGCGCAGAGTACAAGCAGTTCTTC.

Remarks on this clone: An end of the junction differs from the germline gene, which may be a read error. The genes are TRBV5-1 and TRBJ2-1; possible D gene TRBD1, 6 bases. The CDR3 runs 16 residues. Germline V gene sequence: CDR1 SGHRS, CDR2 YFSETQ. For the CDR3, the DNA is TGCGCCAGCAGCCCGAGGGTGGCAGGGGAATACAATGAGCAATTCTTC. It specifies CASSPRVAGEYNEQFF.

In nucleotides, the CDR3 is TGTGCCAGCAGTACCTTCGGGGGAAGTAGCTCCTACAATGAGCAGTTCTTC. Amino acids: CASSTFGGSSSYNEQFF. J is TRBJ2-1 and V is TRBV28; TRBD2 is a possible D gene (6 bases). The germline V gene encodes CDR1 MDHEN and CDR2 SYDVKM. V lost 5 bases and J 0 bases, leaving 17 bases between the germline ends. CDR3 length: 17 residues.

This chain joins TRBV9 and TRBJ2-2; a possible D gene is TRBD1 (6 bases). Trimming stripped 0 bases from V and 5 bases from J, with 11 bases between. Germline loops: CDR1 SGDLS, CDR2 YYNGEE. The CDR3 loop spans 15 amino acids. This CDR3 reads CASSVGVGQTGELFF. The CDR3 coding sequence is TGTGCCAGCAGCGTAGGGGTTGGACAGACCGGGGAGCTGTTTTTT.

The chain carries TRBV7-2 and TRBJ1-1, with TRBD1 identical over 7 bases. Unmatched junction bases numbered 4, after V lost 1 base and J lost 8 bases. CDR3 size: 13 residues. Per the germline V gene, CDR1 is SGHTA and CDR2 is FQGNSA. CDR3 loop: CASSLEWTGEAFF. For the CDR3, the DNA is TGTGCCAGCAGCTTAGAATGGACAGGAGAAGCTTTCTTT.

The rearrangement uses TRBV12-5 and TRBJ1-3, with no clear D. The CDR3 is made up of 14 amino acids. V dropped 6 bases and J dropped 4 bases, with 13 bases sitting between them. The germline gives CDR1 LGHNT, CDR2 FRNRAP. The CDR3 loop is CASGPSDFGNTIYF. DNA of the CDR3: TGTGCTAGTGGACCTAGCGACTTCGGAAACACCATATATTTT.